This T cell receptor beta chain comes out of a study of shared clonotypes between healthy human individuals (TCRdb year 2020). Regarding the complete study: A couple of women and three men aged 18 to 49 years were included in the cohort. To increase sequencing depth and limit assay-specific biases, TCR repertoire library preparation and sequencing were carried out by different laboratories using diverse techniques. For each donor, CD4 naive and CD4 memory were each given three plates, CD8 naive was given two plates, and CD8 memory was given one plate. The study deeply sequenced blood TCR repertoires of several healthy adults to estimate repertoire size and the extent of clonotype sharing between individuals. Leukapheresis yielded between about 0.9 and 10 billion PBMCs per donor.

Inclusive of the bounding cysteine and phenylalanine, the CDR3 is 16 residues long. Only the CDR3 portion is preserved as DNA: 48 bases, with reading frame beginning at the first base. Ends trimmed: V by 5 bases, J by 2 bases; bases unmatched to a gene: 8. The germline V gene sets CDR1 to SGHTA and CDR2 to FQGTGA. Using the deep immunoSEQ assay, TCR CDR3 regions were amplified from genomic DNA by multiplex PCR. Extracted genomic DNA from each cell subset was spread evenly across all wells of several immunoSEQ 96-well plates, with each plate serving as a replicate. Each replicate PCR for sorted subsets received around 0.2 ug genomic DNA, equal to 28,000 or so T cell genomes. Purified libraries were quantified with a Qubit 3.0 fluorometer, sized on a Bioanalyzer 2100, and re-quantified with the KAPA Library Quantification kit. A separate single-read 150-cycle Illumina NextSeq 550 flow cell was used to sequence each immunoSEQ 96-well plate. Processing in the source paper ran as follows. The immunoSEQ output contained only junctional sequences without quality scores, so filtering could not match that applied to full-length reads. Sequences were annotated with PyIR, a Python wrapper for IgBLAST v1.9, using IMGT germline references to assign V/J genes and CDR3. Reads were filtered out if the reads had weak V/J assignments (E-value above 1e-6), no CDR3, stop codons, out-of-frame junctions, or ambiguous translated residues. A V3J clonotype was defined by an identical inferred V gene, J gene, and CDR3 amino acid sequence. Percentage overlap between repertoires was computed as shared unique clonotypes divided by the size of the smaller repertoire. Repertoire richness was assessed with RTK rarefaction, the Chao1 estimator, and Recon v2.1 estimates of unobserved clonotypes. Generation probabilities for all TCRbeta clonotypes obtained by the gDNA method from a few donors were computed using OLGA. Imported from immuneACCESS, the table was reduced by TCRdb to in-frame sequences with V and J called. These copies leave out some clones; in studies compared against another copy, an unresolved V gene accounts for under half, and the cause of the remainder is not known. The DNA was the basis for D and trimming; V, J and clone size are from that table. The sample includes hundreds of thousands of clones, with 95% to 96% observed a single time. 0.095% to 0.12% of the sample goes to the ten largest clones.

Here is what the overall study found, with its caveats: Pairwise subsampling led to the expectation that sequencing depth would affect the degree of clonotype sharing among donors. Across a few donors, approximately 4.9% of naive CD4, over 3% of naive CD8, under 2.5% of memory CD4, and 0.4% of memory CD8 clonotypes were shared. The small number of donors limited the genetic and exposure-history diversity represented. Compared with non-shared clonotypes, the clonotypes found in all four sorted-subset donors had higher generation probabilities. Only blood was sampled, and tissue TCR repertoires likely differ from those in blood. Larger estimated clonotype richness was generally found for naive subsets than for memory subsets. Incomplete sequencing was indicated by rarefaction of sorted-subset datasets, despite the large sequencing depth.

For the CD8 naive samples, CD45RO-negative cells were positively selected for CCR7, yielding a CD45RA+CCR7+ population from which TemRA cells were excluded. Donors were healthy HIV-negative adults with no recently reported acute infections or vaccinations. Every donor was a Caucasian adult living in Nashville, Tennessee, USA. Blood was obtained by leukapheresis, after which PBMCs were separated by Ficoll-Histopaque density gradient centrifugation and cryopreserved in liquid nitrogen vapor phase. Purity and quantity of every magnetically sorted T cell population were checked by analytical flow cytometry. From each sorted fraction, genomic DNA was isolated and quantified by UV absorbance on a Nanodrop 2000c. Of note for this clone: The antigen it binds to is not known. No base quality information exists; no much larger clone differs at one position.

The sequence joins TRBV7-3 to TRBJ2-1; 8 central nucleotides agree with TRBD1. The sequence was obtained from a woman in her twenties or thirties in good health. Sequenced input: naive CD8+ T cells sorted from blood. The sample's cell subset or site label, decoded: CD45RA+CCR7+. Read as DNA, the sequence is TGTGCCAGCAGCCTGACCCAGGGGGCCGCCTACAATGAGCAGTTCTTC. Its coded protein is CASSLTQGAAYNEQFF.